The 8 T cell receptor beta chains in this list originate from one sample, sequenced in a study of OX40 agonist ivuxolimab in advanced cancers. Sequencing used immunoSEQ multiplex PCR; TCRdb keeps in-frame clones, though not all of them. The table has 73,000 or so clones, 88% seen once. The sample consisted of CD4+ or CD8+ T cells sorted from blood, taken in a trial of the OX40 agonist ivuxolimab. These receptors all come from an adult with an advanced solid tumor such as melanoma, head and neck, liver or kidney cancer.

This rearrangement joins TRBV7-8 to TRBJ2-5, with D maybe TRBD2 (6 bases). The V end was cut by 6 bases, the J end by 1 base, with 15 bases between. There are 15 residues in the CDR3. CDR1 is SGHVS, CDR2 FQNEAQ, per germline. The CDR3 DNA follows: TGTGCCAGCAGTTCGTCGGGGGTCCTCCAAGAGACCCAGTACTTC. This gives the protein CASSSSGVLQETQYF.

This clone was seen once. V usage is TRBV5-4 and J usage is TRBJ2-7; no clear D gene. Germline assignment: CDR1 SGHNT and CDR2 YYREEE (reference sequence). V was clipped by 4 bases and J by 3 bases, with 14 bases between them. CDR3 length equals 14 residues. CDR3 nucleotides: TGTGCCAGCAGCCCGCCGCAACAGCACTACGAGCAGTACTTC. Protein product: CASSPPQQHYEQYF.

The CDR3 protein is CASSPKTRGELFF. The CDR3 coding sequence is TGTGCCAGCAGTCCTAAAACCCGCGGGGAGCTGTTTTTT. V is TRBV28 and J is TRBJ2-2; D not certain. With 5 bases removed from V and 7 bases from J, the gap between germline ends came to 11 bases. CDR1 and CDR2 from the germline V gene are MDHEN and SYDVKM. CDR3 length: 13 residues.

This CDR3 is CASSLRGANEKLFF. The CDR3 DNA follows: TGTGCCAGCAGTTTAAGAGGGGCTAATGAAAAACTGTTTTTT. The chain uses TRBV27 and TRBJ1-4, with a tentative D call TRBD1 (5 bases). Trimming shortened V by 2 bases and J by 3 bases, and 7 bases separated the two germline ends. CDR1 and CDR2 from the germline V gene are MNHEY and SMNVEV (reference sequence). The CDR3 extends over 14 amino acids.

The rearrangement links TRBV2 to TRBJ2-5, with a tentative D call TRBD1 (6 bases). Trimming shortened V by 8 bases and J by 4 bases, and 20 bases separated the two germline ends. This CDR3 contains 15 residues. Per germline, CDR1 SNHLY and CDR2 FYNNEI. CDR3 nucleotides: TGTGCCAGCGCGGACAGTCTAAAGCTGCTAGAGACCCAGTACTTC. Residues: CASADSLKLLETQYF.

This clone has just one count. This chain joins TRBV6-1 and TRBJ1-2; D not resolved. The CDR3 has 12 residues. Trimming took 2 bases from V and 2 from J, leaving 3 bases between them. Germline V gene data show CDR1 as MNHNS and CDR2 as SASEGT. CDR3 in amino acids: CASSENNYGYTF. The DNA of the CDR3 is TGTGCCAGCAGTGAAAACAACTATGGCTACACCTTC.

The chain couples TRBV9 to TRBJ2-1; D possibly corresponds to TRBD1 (5 bases). The V gene's germline CDR1 is SGDLS and CDR2 YYNGEE. V was clipped by 7 bases and J by 4 bases, with 15 bases between them. CDR3 length: 14 amino acids. The CDR3 region is CASSRQSEYNEQFF. The CDR3 DNA reads TGTGCCAGCTCTAGACAGTCAGAGTACAATGAGCAGTTCTTC.

The J gene is TRBJ1-5, the V gene TRBV30; D not certain. The germline gives CDR1 GTSNPN, CDR2 SVGIG (reference sequence). The CDR3 spans 13 residues. V was shortened by 0 bases and J by 4 bases, with 7 bases between the two germline ends. CDR3 in DNA: TGTGCCTGGAGTGTACAAGGGAATCAGCCCCAGCATTTT. This gives the protein CAWSVQGNQPQHF.